This section outlines one T cell receptor beta chain sequence together with its context. Its target is unknown. The V gene end was trimmed by 4 bases and the J gene end by 4 bases; junction bases not matched to a gene: 12. This CDR3 is 17 amino acids long. The V gene's germline CDR1 is SGHRS and CDR2 YFSETQ. The data belong to a study of shared clonotypes between healthy human individuals. Study-level background: Plates per donor: three CD4 naive, three CD4 memory, two CD8 naive, one CD8 memory. Study observations and caveats: How much donors shared clonotypes was expected to be affected by sequencing depth. All-four-donor shared clonotypes had higher generation probabilities than non-shared clonotypes did. There were few donors, and this limited the genetic and exposure-history diversity represented.

Data came from immunoSEQ multiplex PCR; TCRdb stores just in-frame clones and leaves some out. The sample carries fewer than 1.4 million clones, roughly 74% recorded once. The chain links TRBV5-1 to TRBJ2-3, with TRBD2 matching over 10 bases. This TCR was recovered from a man between 18 and 29 years old in good health. Some clones in this sample may be carry-over from other donors' samples. Sequenced sample: memory CD4+ T cells from PBMCs. Described subset: CD45RA-negative fraction. The CDR3 region is CASSPGTGLASADTQYF. The CDR3, as DNA: TGCGCCAGCAGCCCTGGTACGGGACTAGCGAGTGCAGATACGCAGTATTTT.